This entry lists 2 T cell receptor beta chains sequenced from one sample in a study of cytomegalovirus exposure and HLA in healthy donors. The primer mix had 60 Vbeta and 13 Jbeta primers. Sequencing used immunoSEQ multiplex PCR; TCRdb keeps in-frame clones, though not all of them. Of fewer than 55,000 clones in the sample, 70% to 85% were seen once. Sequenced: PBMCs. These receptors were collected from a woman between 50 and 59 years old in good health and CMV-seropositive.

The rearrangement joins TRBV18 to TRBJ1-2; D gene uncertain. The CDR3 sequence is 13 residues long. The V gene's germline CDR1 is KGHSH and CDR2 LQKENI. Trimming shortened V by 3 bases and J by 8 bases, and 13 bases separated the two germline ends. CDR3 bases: TGTGCCAGCTCACCGATGAGCAGCGAGGGCTACACCTTC. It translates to CASSPMSSEGYTF. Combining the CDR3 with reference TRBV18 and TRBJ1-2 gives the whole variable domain NAGVMQNPRHLVRRRGQEARLRCSPMKGHSHVYWYRQLPEEGLKFMVYLQKENIIDESGMPKERFSAEFPKEGPSILRIQQVVRGDSAAYFCASSPMSSEGYTFGSGTRLTVV.

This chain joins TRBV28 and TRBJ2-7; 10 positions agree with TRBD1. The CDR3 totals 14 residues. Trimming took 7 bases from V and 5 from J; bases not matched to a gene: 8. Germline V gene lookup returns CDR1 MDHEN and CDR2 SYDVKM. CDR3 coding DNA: TGTGCCAGCACCAAGGACAGGGGGTATAACGAGCAGTACTTC. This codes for CASTKDRGYNEQYF.